The 13 T cell receptor beta chains listed next were all sequenced from one sample in a study of identical twins. TCRdb reprocessed the 5' RACE reads with MiXCR, giving one entry per CDR3 protein. Of 300,000 to 400,000 distinct CDR3 sequences in the sample, about 12% are singletons; the top ten hold around 6.9%. These data were likewise used in another study, on yellow fever vaccine responses in identical twins.

Sequences were obtained from CD8+ T cells sorted from blood. Receptors were obtained from a woman aged 18-29 years in good health.

This clonotype was found a few times. The rearrangement links TRBV7-9 to TRBJ2-1, with 8 bases lining up with TRBD2. Germline CDR1 reads SEHNR; CDR2 reads FQNEAQ (reference sequence). Trimming removed 5 bases from V and 7 bases from J; junction bases left unmatched: 10. The CDR3 totals 15 residues. In nucleotides, the CDR3 is TGTGCCAGCAGCACGCCCGGGACTAGTCTTAATGAGCAGTTCTTC. It specifies CASSTPGTSLNEQFF.

This clonotype was detected ten times or more. The chain is built from TRBV9 and TRBJ2-7; maybe TRBD1 (5 bases). The CDR3 covers 14 residues. Germline CDR1 SGDLS, CDR2 YYNGEE. The V end was cut by 1 base, the J end by 5 bases, with 13 bases between. The CDR3 protein is CASSVRQGSDEQYF. The CDR3 nucleotides are TGTGCCAGCAGCGTAAGGCAGGGTTCCGACGAGCAGTACTTC. The full variable domain, completed using reference TRBV9 and TRBJ2-7, is DSGVTQTPKHLITATGQRVTLRCSPRSGDLSVYWYQQSLDQGLQFLIQYYNGEERAKGNILERFSAQQFPDLHSELNLSSLELGDSALYFCASSVRQGSDEQYFGPGTRLTVT.

The chain carries TRBV28 and TRBJ2-7, with a possible D match to TRBD1 (6 bases). The CDR3 has 12 amino acids. The germline gives CDR1 MDHEN, CDR2 SYDVKM. Trimming left V 10 bases short and J 3 bases short, with 13 bases between. CDR3 DNA sequence: TGTGCCACCCCAGGGGAAGACTACGAGCAGTACGTC. This sequence encodes CATPGEDYEQYV.

This chain joins TRBV14 and TRBJ2-3; D is unclear. V was clipped by 3 bases and J by 0 bases, with 10 bases between them. The CDR3 has 15 amino acids. Germline V gives CDR1 SGHDN, CDR2 FVKESK. The CDR3 loop reads CASSQHGSSTDTQYF. CDR3 DNA: TGTGCCAGCAGCCAGCATGGGTCTAGCACAGATACGCAGTATTTT.

The chain recombines TRBV11-1 with TRBJ2-1; unclear D gene. The germline gives CDR1 SGHAT, CDR2 FQDESV (reference sequence). The CDR3 has 15 amino acids. V was cut by 1 base and J by 3 bases, with 10 bases left in between. The CDR3 is CASSLVAVIYNEQFF. The CDR3, as DNA: TGTGCCAGCAGCTTAGTAGCAGTAATCTACAATGAGCAGTTCTTC.

CDR3 sequence reads: CASSDTPPAGEGGELFF. In DNA form, the CDR3 reads TGTGCCAGCAGTGACACCCCCCCGGCGGGAGAGGGCGGGGAGCTGTTTTTT. The chain uses TRBV27 and TRBJ2-2; 7 nucleotides match TRBD2. Germline trimming cut 5 bases from V and 7 bases from J; bases unmatched to any gene: 16. This CDR3 has 17 residues. Germline CDR1 is MNHEY and CDR2 is SMNVEV (reference sequence).

The genes are TRBV15 and TRBJ1-2; D ambiguous. The germline V gene encodes CDR1 LNHNV and CDR2 YYDKDF (reference sequence). With 5 bases removed from V and 4 bases from J, the gap between germline ends came to 14 bases. This CDR3 contains 14 residues. The CDR3 region has the DNA TGTGCCACCAGCGGGCAGGTTGAGGGCTATGGCTACACCTTC. Protein: CATSGQVEGYGYTF.

This clonotype was picked up a small number of times. V gene TRBV7-9 combines with J gene TRBJ2-5; no reliable D call. The germline V gene encodes CDR1 SEHNR and CDR2 FQNEAQ (reference sequence). The ends were cut back, 5 bases at V and 4 bases at J, with 11 bases in the middle. This CDR3 has 13 amino acids. The CDR3 DNA reads as TGTGCCAGCAGCCCATCCAGCGCAGAGACCCAGTACTTC. Amino acid sequence: CASSPSSAETQYF.

This clonotype was seen only a few times. The gene calls are TRBV7-9 and TRBJ1-2; D might be TRBD1 (6 bases). This CDR3 region has 14 residues. V lost 5 bases and J 2 bases, leaving 12 bases between the germline ends. Germline assignment: CDR1 SEHNR and CDR2 FQNEAQ (reference sequence). The CDR3 spells CASSPTGKNYGYTF. CDR3 nucleotide sequence: TGTGCCAGCAGCCCCACAGGGAAGAACTATGGCTACACCTTC.

This clonotype was recorded at least ten times. The V and J genes are TRBV21-1 and TRBJ1-4; the D call in the table, TRBD1, was not verified against the DNA. TRBV21-1 is noted as a pseudogene. This CDR3 is built from 17 residues. The chain's CDR3 is CASSKVRGRKREEKLFF. CDR3 in DNA: TGTGCCAGCAGCAAAGTTCGGGGCAGGAAGAGGGAGGAAAAACTGTTTTTT.

The chain combines TRBV7-9 with TRBJ2-3; D is unclear. Trimming removed 4 bases at V and 2 bases at J, with 16 bases between. The CDR3 has 16 residues. The V gene's germline CDR1 is SEHNR and CDR2 FQNEAQ (reference sequence). CDR3 bases: TGTGCCAGCAGCTCTCCCTTCGTCCCCTACACAGATACGCAGTATTTT. This translates into CASSSPFVPYTDTQYF.

The rearrangement joins TRBV4-1 to TRBJ1-2; no reliable D call. The CDR3 length is 15 residues. CDR1 is MGHRA and CDR2 is YSYEKL in the germline V gene. Trimming took 4 bases from V and 4 from J, leaving 16 bases between them. In nucleotides, the CDR3 is TGCGCCAGCAGCCCCGGGCCCAAAGTCGGCTATGGCTACACCTTC. Translation: CASSPGPKVGYGYTF.

This clonotype came up a few times. The chain employs TRBV9 and TRBJ2-1; maybe TRBD2 (5 bases). The germline gives CDR1 SGDLS, CDR2 YYNGEE. This CDR3 spans 16 amino acids. Trimming cost V 0 bases and J 2 bases, with 12 bases left between them. In nucleotides, the CDR3 is TGTGCCAGCAGCGTAGGTGGGAGTACCCCCTACAATGAGCAGTTCTTC. Translated, it gives CASSVGGSTPYNEQFF.